This paragraph covers one T cell receptor (beta chain) sequence. Its antigen is unknown. This entry is derived from a study of cytomegalovirus exposure and HLA in healthy donors. CDR3 size: 13 residues. Deletions cut 4 bases from V and 0 bases from J, with 4 bases between. Germline V gene sequence: CDR1 SGHAT, CDR2 FQNNGV. This PCR relied on a set of 60 Vbeta primers and 13 Jbeta primers. Libraries were prepared by immunoSEQ multiplex PCR; TCRdb keeps only in-frame clonotypes and omits some of them. The table has fewer than 150,000 clones, about 69% seen once. Notes on the study in general: The classifier reportedly diagnosed cytomegalovirus status with high specificity and sensitivity. A few V segments could not be told apart, such as TRBV6-2 and TRBV6-3, and were left out.

The sequenced material came from PBMCs. This receptor was obtained from a man aged 25 to 40 in good health and CMV-seronegative. This chain connects TRBV11-2 to TRBJ1-3, with D uncertain. The CDR3 spells CASSSGSGNTIYF. Written as DNA, the CDR3 is TGTGCCAGCAGCTCCGGCTCTGGAAACACCATATATTTT.